The T cell receptor beta chain under discussion was sequenced for a study of T cells after yellow fever vaccination. One entry per CDR3 protein results from TCRdb running MiXCR on the 5' RACE reads. The sample lists a few hundred thousand distinct CDR3 sequences, around 21% occurring once. This CDR3 is built from 12 residues. V was clipped by 7 bases and J by 6 bases, with 15 bases between them. CDR1 is DFQATT and CDR2 is SNEGSKA in the germline V gene (reference sequence). This sequence was found in a man under 40 who received the YFV17D yellow fever vaccine. Source: PBMCs, taken 15 days after the yellow fever booster vaccination. The V call is TRBV20-1, the J call TRBJ1-1; D is possibly TRBD1 (5 bases). Written as DNA, the CDR3 is TGCAGTGGGTGGCCGGGGGGGGCTGAAGCTTTCTTT. Translated, it gives CSGWPGGAEAFF.